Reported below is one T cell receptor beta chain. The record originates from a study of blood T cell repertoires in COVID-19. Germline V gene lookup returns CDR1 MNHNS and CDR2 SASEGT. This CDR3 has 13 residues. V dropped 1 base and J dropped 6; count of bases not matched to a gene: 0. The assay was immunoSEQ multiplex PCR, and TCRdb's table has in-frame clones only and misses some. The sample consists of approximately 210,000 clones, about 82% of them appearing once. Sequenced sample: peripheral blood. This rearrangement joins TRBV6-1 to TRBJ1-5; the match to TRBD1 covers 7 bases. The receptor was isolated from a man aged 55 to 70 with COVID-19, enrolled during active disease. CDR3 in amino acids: CASSEDRGQPQHF. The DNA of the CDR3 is TGTGCCAGCAGTGAAGACAGGGGTCAGCCCCAGCATTTT.